This entry lists 7 T cell receptor beta chains sequenced from one sample in a study of regulatory T cells in long-lasting Graves disease. As to time point: newly diagnosed GD, antithyroid drugs for less than 3 months. PBMC RNA served as the TCR library source. Assembly of TCR beta libraries relied on iRepertoire HTBI primers together with Arm-PCR of CDR3 regions. TCRdb re-analysed the multiplex PCR reads in MiXCR, keeping a single row per CDR3 protein. The sample consists of about 420,000 distinct CDR3 sequences, about a sixth of them appearing once. These data were likewise used in another study, on T cells in Graves' hyperthyroidism and ophthalmopathy.

The sample consisted of peripheral blood mononuclear cells (PBMCs), taken at new diagnosis, from a patient treated with antithyroid drugs. Receptor source: a young woman with Graves disease.

This clonotype was recorded many times. The chain has TRBV4-3 and TRBJ2-7; no firm D call. V was shortened by 0 bases and J by 3 bases, with 18 bases between the two germline ends. The CDR3 totals 17 residues. The germline gives CDR1 LGHNA, CDR2 YSLEER. CDR3 residues: CASSQDTLLQGHYEQYF. DNA of the CDR3: TGCGCCAGCAGCCAAGACACCCTCCTACAAGGTCACTACGAGCAGTACTTC.

As for this clonotype: This sequence may be a read error, since a much larger clone differs from it by one base. CDR3 DNA sequence: TGTGCCAGCAGTAAACTTAGCGGGAAAGTCGATGAGCAGTACTTC. Amino acid sequence: CASSKLSGKVDEQYF. V and J are TRBV2 and TRBJ2-7, with 8 positions matching TRBD2. Germline V gene sequence: CDR1 SNHLY, CDR2 FYNNEI. The CDR3 spans 15 residues. Losses at the gene ends were 5 bases for V and 7 bases for J; bases not matched to a gene: 13.

At least ten counts were recorded for this clonotype. The chain has TRBV2 and TRBJ2-5, with 10 bases fitting TRBD2. Germline V gene lookup returns CDR1 SNHLY and CDR2 FYNNEI. J gave up 6 bases and V 6 bases, and 10 bases lay outside the gene matches. This CDR3 has 15 residues. The CDR3 protein is CASRDPGTSVKTQYF. CDR3 coding DNA: TGTGCCAGCAGGGACCCCGGGACTAGCGTAAAGACCCAGTACTTC.

The CDR3 DNA follows: TGTGCCAGCAGCTTATTGGCGGGAGGGTTCACAGATACGCAGTATTTT. This codes for CASSLLAGGFTDTQYF. The J gene is TRBJ2-3, the V gene TRBV7-6; 9 bases match TRBD2. Per the germline V gene, CDR1 is SGHVS and CDR2 is FNYEAQ. This CDR3 is 16 amino acids long. V shed 2 bases and J 2 bases; nucleotides not matched to a gene: 5.

This clonotype appeared many times. This sequence joins TRBV2 and TRBJ1-1, with D unresolved. The CDR3 is 13 residues long. Germline CDR1 SNHLY, CDR2 FYNNEI. V was clipped by 5 bases and J by 1 base, with 8 bases between them. The CDR3: CASSHPRNTEAFF. The CDR3 region has the DNA TGTGCCAGCAGTCACCCAAGGAACACTGAAGCTTTCTTT.

This rearrangement joins TRBV5-4 to TRBJ2-7; D gene unclear. Germline CDR1 and CDR2: SGHNT and YYREEE (reference sequence). This CDR3 region has 14 residues. V shed 4 bases and J shed 4 bases, with 15 bases lying between them. This chain's CDR3 is CASSLSPQAYEQYF. Here the CDR3 DNA reads TGTGCCAGCAGCCTGTCCCCCCAGGCGTACGAGCAGTACTTC. The full variable domain, in which reference TRBV5-4 and TRBJ2-7 provide the parts outside the CDR3, is ETGVTQSPTHLIKTRGQQVTLRCSSQSGHNTVSWYQQALGQGPQFIFQYYREEENGRGNFPPRFSGLQFPNYSSELNVNALELDDSALYLCASSLSPQAYEQYFGPGTRLTVT.

This clonotype was counted a few times. The chain employs TRBV15 and TRBJ1-3; D is unresolved. CDR1 is LNHNV and CDR2 is YYDKDF in the germline V gene (reference sequence). V lost 1 base to trimming and J lost 3 bases, with 10 bases between them. The CDR3 loop spans 15 amino acids. In nucleotides, the CDR3 is TGTGCCACCAGCAGAGTCCCCCCCGGTGGAAACACCATATATTTT. Residues: CATSRVPPGGNTIYF.